Given below is one TCR beta chain in context. What it binds is not known. Primers included in the PCR were 60 Vbeta and 13 Jbeta primers. Method: immunoSEQ multiplex PCR; TCRdb's copy keeps in-frame clones and lacks some. Counted here are 170,000 or so clones, 80% to 85% occurring once; the ten biggest clones make up roughly 1.9%. The sample comes from a study of cytomegalovirus exposure and HLA in healthy donors. Study-wide findings and caveats: Follow-up analysis found HLA locus-dependent TCR association rates, highest for DRB1 and lowest for HLA-C.

The CDR3 is 14 amino acids. Looked up from germline, CDR1 is KGHSH and CDR2 is LQKENI. The V gene lost 3 bases and the J gene lost 8 bases, with 16 bases spanning the gap. The receptor was isolated from a man aged 18 to 30 in good health and CMV-seronegative. The V call is TRBV18, the J call TRBJ1-2; maybe TRBD1 (5 bases). Sequencing input: PBMCs. The CDR3 DNA reads as TGTGCCAGCTCACCCCAAAGCAGGGTTGGAGGCTACACCTTC. This translates into CASSPQSRVGGYTF.